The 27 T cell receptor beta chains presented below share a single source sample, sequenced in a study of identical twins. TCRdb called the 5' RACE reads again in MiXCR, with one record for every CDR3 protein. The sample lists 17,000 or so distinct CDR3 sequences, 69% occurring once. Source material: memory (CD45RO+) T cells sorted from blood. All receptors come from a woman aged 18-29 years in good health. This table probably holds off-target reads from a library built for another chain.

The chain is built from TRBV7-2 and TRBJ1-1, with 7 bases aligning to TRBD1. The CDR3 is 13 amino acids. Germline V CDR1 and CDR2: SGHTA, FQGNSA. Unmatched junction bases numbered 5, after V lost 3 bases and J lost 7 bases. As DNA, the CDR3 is TGTGCCAGCAGCTTCGGGCAGGGGGTTGAAGCTTTCTTT. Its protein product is CASSFGQGVEAFF.

The CDR3 coding sequence is TGTGCCTGGAGTGTAGCGGCCTCCTACAATGAGCAGTTCTTC. Its protein is CAWSVAASYNEQFF. The chain links TRBV30 to TRBJ2-1; TRBD2 might be the D (5 bases). Germline CDR1 GTSNPN, CDR2 SVGIG (reference sequence). V was shortened by 0 bases and J by 0 bases, with 6 bases between the two germline ends. The CDR3 is made up of 14 amino acids.

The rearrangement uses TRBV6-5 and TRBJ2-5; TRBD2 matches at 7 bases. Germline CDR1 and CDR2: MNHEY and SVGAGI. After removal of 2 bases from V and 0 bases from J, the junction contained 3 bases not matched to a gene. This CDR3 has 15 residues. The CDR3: CASSYERGNQETQYF. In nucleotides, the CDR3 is TGTGCCAGCAGTTACGAGCGGGGTAACCAAGAGACCCAGTACTTC.

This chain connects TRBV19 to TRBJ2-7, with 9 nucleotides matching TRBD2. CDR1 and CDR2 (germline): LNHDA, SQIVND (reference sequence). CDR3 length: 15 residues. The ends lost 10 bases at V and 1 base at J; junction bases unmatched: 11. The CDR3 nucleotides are TGTGCCACCGGTGGGAGGACTAGCGCGTCCTACGAGCAGTACTTC. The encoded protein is CATGGRTSASYEQYF.

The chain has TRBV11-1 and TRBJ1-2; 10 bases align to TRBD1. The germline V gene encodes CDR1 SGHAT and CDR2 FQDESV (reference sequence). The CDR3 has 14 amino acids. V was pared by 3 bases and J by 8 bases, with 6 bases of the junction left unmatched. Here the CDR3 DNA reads TGTGCCAGCAGCTTGGACAGGGGGTTAAAAGGCTACACCTTC. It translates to CASSLDRGLKGYTF.

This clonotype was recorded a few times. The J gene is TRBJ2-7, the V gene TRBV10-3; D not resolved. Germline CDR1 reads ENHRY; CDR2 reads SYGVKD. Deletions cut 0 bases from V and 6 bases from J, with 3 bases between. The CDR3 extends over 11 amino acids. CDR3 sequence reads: CAISESSEQYF. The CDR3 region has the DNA TGTGCCATCAGTGAGTCGTCCGAGCAGTACTTC.

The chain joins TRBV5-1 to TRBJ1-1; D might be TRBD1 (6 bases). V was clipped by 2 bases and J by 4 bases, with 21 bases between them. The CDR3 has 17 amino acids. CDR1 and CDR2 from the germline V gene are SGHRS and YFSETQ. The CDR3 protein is CASSLGGTLLPVTEAFF. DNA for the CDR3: TGCGCCAGCAGCTTAGGGGGGACCTTGCTACCGGTCACTGAAGCTTTCTTT.

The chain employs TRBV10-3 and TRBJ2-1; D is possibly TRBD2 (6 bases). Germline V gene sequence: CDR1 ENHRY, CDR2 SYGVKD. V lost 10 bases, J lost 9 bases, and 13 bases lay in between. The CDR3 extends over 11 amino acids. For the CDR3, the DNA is TGTGCCACCGGCGGAGGGAGTGAGCAGTTCTTC. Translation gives CATGGGSEQFF.

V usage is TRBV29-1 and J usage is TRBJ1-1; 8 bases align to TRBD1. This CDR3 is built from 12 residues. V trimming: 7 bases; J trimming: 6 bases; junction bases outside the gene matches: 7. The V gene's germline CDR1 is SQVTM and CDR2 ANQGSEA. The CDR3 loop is CSAGQGWAEAFF. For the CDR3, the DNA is TGCAGCGCAGGACAGGGTTGGGCTGAAGCTTTCTTT. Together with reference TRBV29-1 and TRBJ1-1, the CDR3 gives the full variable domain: SAVISQKPSRDICQRGTSLTIQCQVDSQVTMMFWYRQQPGQSLTLIATANQGSEATYESGFVIDKFPISRPNLTFSTLTVSNMSPEDSSIYLCSAGQGWAEAFFGQGTRLTVV.

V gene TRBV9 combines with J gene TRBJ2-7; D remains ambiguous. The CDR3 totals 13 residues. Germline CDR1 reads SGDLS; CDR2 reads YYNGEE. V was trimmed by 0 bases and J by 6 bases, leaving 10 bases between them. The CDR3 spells CASSVGSELEQYF. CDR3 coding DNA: TGTGCCAGCAGCGTAGGTTCAGAACTCGAGCAGTACTTC. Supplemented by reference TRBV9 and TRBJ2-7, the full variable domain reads DSGVTQTPKHLITATGQRVTLRCSPRSGDLSVYWYQQSLDQGLQFLIQYYNGEERAKGNILERFSAQQFPDLHSELNLSSLELGDSALYFCASSVGSELEQYFGPGTRLTVT.

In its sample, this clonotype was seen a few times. CDR3 DNA sequence: TGTGCCAGCAGCTTAGCTGGAGAGACCCAGTACTTC. It yields the protein CASSLAGETQYF. This sequence joins TRBV7-9 and TRBJ2-5; the D is unclear. V was trimmed by 0 bases and J by 4 bases, leaving 3 bases between them. This CDR3 is 12 amino acids long. Germline CDR1 is SEHNR and CDR2 is FQNEAQ (reference sequence).

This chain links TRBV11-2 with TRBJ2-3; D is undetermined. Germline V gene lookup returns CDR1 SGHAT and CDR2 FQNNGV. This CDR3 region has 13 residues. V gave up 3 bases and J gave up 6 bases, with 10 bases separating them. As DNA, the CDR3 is TGTGCCAGCAGCTTTAATAGGGATGATACGCAGTATTTT. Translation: CASSFNRDDTQYF.

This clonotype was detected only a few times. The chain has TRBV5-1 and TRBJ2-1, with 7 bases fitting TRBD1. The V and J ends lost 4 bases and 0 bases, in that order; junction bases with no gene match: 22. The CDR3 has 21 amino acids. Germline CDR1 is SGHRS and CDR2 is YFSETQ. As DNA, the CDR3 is TGCGCCAGCAGCGAGGGGGCTCCCGGGATGGCGGCAAAGCGCTCCTACAATGAGCAGTTCTTC. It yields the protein CASSEGAPGMAAKRSYNEQFF. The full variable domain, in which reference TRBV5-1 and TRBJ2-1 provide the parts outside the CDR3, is KAGVTQTPRYLIKTRGQQVTLSCSPISGHRSVSWYQQTPGQGLQFLFEYFSETQRNKGNFPGRFSGRQFSNSRSEMNVSTLELGDSALYLCASSEGAPGMAAKRSYNEQFFGPGTRLTVL.

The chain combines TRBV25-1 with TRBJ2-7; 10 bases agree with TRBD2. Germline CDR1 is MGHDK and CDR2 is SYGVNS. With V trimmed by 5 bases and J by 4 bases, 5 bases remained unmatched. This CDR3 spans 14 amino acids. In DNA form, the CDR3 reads TGTGCCAGCAGTCCAAGCGGGAGGGGGTACGAGCAGTACTTC. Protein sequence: CASSPSGRGYEQYF.

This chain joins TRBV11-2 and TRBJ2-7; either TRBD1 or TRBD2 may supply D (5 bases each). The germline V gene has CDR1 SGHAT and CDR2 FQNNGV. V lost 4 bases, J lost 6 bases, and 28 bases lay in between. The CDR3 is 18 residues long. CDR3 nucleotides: TGTGCCAGCAGCTCACTCCCTGGGACCACCTTACTTCAGCGCGAGCAGTACTTC. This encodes CASSSLPGTTLLQREQYF.

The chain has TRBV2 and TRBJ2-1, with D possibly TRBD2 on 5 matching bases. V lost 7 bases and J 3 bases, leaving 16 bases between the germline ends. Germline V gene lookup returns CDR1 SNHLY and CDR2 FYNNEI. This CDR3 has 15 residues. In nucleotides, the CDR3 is TGTGCCAGCATGAGGACTTCGCCTTTCTACAATGAGCAGTTCTTC. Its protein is CASMRTSPFYNEQFF.

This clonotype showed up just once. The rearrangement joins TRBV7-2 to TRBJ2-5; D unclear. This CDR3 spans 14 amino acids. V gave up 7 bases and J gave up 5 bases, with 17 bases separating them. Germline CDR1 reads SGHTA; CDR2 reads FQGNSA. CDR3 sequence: CASTIPGLRETQYF. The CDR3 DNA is TGTGCCAGCACCATTCCCGGTCTTCGGGAGACCCAGTACTTC.

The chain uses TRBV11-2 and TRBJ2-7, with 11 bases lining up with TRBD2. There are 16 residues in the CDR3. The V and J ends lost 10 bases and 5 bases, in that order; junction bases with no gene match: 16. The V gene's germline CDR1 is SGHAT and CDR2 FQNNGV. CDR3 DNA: TGTGCCACCGGGACTAGCGGTCAGACCCCCCTCCACGAGCAGTACTTC. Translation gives CATGTSGQTPLHEQYF.

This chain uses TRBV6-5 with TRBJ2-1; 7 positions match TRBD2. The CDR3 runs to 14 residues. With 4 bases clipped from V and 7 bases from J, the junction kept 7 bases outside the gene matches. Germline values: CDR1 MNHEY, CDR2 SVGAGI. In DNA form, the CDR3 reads TGTGCCAGCAGTTTAAGGCGGGAGCAGAATGAGCAGTTCTTC. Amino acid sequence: CASSLRREQNEQFF.

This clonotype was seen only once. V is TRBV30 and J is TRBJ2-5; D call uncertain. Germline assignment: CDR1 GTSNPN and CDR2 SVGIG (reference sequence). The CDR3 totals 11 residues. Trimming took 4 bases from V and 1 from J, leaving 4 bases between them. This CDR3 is CAWTLQETQYF. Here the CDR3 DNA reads TGTGCCTGGACACTCCAAGAGACCCAGTACTTC.

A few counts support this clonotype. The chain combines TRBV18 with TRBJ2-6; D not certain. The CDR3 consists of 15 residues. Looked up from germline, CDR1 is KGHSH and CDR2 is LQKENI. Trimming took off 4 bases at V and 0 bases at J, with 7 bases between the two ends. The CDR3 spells CASSHLDSGANVLTF. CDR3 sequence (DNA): TGTGCCAGCTCACACTTGGACTCTGGGGCCAACGTCCTGACTTTC.

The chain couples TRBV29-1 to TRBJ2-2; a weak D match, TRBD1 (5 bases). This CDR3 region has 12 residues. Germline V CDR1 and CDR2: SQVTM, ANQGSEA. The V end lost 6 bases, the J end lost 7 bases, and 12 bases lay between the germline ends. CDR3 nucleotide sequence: TGCAGCGTCCGCAGGGTGTTCGGGGAGCTGTTTTTT. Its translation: CSVRRVFGELFF.

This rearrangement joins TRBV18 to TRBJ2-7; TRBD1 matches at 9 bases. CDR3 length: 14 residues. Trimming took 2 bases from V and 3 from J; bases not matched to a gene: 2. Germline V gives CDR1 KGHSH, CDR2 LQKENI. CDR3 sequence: CASSPGTGHYEQYF. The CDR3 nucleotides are TGTGCCAGCTCACCAGGGACAGGGCACTACGAGCAGTACTTC.

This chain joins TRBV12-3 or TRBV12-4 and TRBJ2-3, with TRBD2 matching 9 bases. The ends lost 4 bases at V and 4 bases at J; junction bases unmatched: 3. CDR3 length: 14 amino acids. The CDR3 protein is CASSYRTSADTQYF. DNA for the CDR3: TGTGCCAGCAGTTACAGGACTAGCGCAGATACGCAGTATTTT.

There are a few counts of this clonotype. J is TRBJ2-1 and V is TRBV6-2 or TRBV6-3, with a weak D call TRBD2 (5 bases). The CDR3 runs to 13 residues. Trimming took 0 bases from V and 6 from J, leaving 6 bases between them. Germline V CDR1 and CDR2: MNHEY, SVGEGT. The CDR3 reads CASSYSDFNEQFF. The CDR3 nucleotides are TGTGCCAGCAGTTACTCGGACTTCAATGAGCAGTTCTTC.

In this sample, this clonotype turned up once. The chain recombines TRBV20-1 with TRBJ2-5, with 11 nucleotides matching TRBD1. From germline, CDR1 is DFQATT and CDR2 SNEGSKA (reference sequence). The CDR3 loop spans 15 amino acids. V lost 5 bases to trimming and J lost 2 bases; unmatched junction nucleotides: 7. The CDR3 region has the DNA TGCAGTGCTTACCCGGGACAGGGGGGTCAAGAGACCCAGTACTTC. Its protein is CSAYPGQGGQETQYF.

The CDR3 coding sequence is TGTGCCAGCAGCCAATTTATAGGGTGGCCCGGGGAGCTGTTTTTT. This gives the protein CASSQFIGWPGELFF. J is TRBJ2-2 and V is TRBV6-1, with D hard to call. Trimming pared 6 bases from V and 6 bases from J, leaving 17 bases between. CDR1 is MNHNS and CDR2 is SASEGT in the germline V gene. CDR3 size: 15 residues.